The 23 T cell receptor beta chains below were found in one sample sequenced in a study of blood T cell repertoires in COVID-19. This table comes from immunoSEQ multiplex PCR, and its TCRdb copy is limited to in-frame clones, with some not included. The data hold more than 200,000 clones, with about nine tenths observed a single time. The sample comprised PBMCs or T cells enriched from blood (not recorded which). The receptors were sampled from a man between 25 and 39 years old in a cohort exposed to, infected with or recovered from COVID-19 (not recorded which).

V is TRBV9 and J is TRBJ1-1; 7 nucleotides align to TRBD1. The J segment lost 0 bases and the V segment lost 8 bases, leaving 10 bases of the junction unmatched. The CDR3 covers 15 residues. CDR1 is SGDLS, CDR2 YYNGEE, per germline. This chain's CDR3 is CASIPVGQLNTEAFF. Written as DNA, the CDR3 is TGTGCCAGTATACCTGTGGGACAGTTGAACACTGAAGCTTTCTTT.

The sample holds one count of this clone. The chain uses TRBV3-1 (or the pseudogene TRBV3-2) and TRBJ2-7; TRBD2 matches 12 bases. V dropped 1 base and J dropped 3; count of bases not matched to a gene: 1. CDR1 is LGHDT and CDR2 is YNNKEL in the germline V gene (reference sequence). The CDR3 has 15 amino acids. The CDR3 sequence: CASSQGLAGVYEQYF. The CDR3 coding sequence is TGTGCCAGCAGCCAAGGACTAGCGGGAGTCTACGAGCAGTACTTC.

The rearrangement links TRBV7-8 to TRBJ2-7; 10 bases map to TRBD1. Germline V lookup: CDR1 SGHVS, CDR2 FQNEAQ. V was pared by 1 base and J by 7 bases, with 10 bases of the junction left unmatched. This CDR3 is built from 16 residues. As DNA, the CDR3 is TGTGCCAGCAGCTTAGTCCTGACAGGGGGCGCGGGGGAGCAGTACTTC. The encoded protein is CASSLVLTGGAGEQYF.

This chain connects TRBV5-1 to TRBJ2-1, with 10 nucleotides matching TRBD2. Per germline, CDR1 SGHRS and CDR2 YFSETQ. The CDR3 is made up of 15 amino acids. J lost 10 bases, V lost 0 bases, and 7 bases had no gene match. In nucleotides, the CDR3 is TGCGCCAGCAGCTTGGAGCTAGCGGGAGAAGAAGAGCAGTTCTTC. Translating gives CASSLELAGEEEQFF.

This rearrangement joins TRBV5-1 to TRBJ2-1; D is perhaps TRBD2 (7 bases). The CDR3 contains 15 residues. CDR1 is SGHRS, CDR2 YFSETQ, per germline. Trimming cost V 2 bases and J 6 bases, with 15 bases left between them. CDR3 sequence: CASSFSGDTVNEQFF. The CDR3, as DNA: TGCGCCAGCAGCTTCAGCGGGGACACAGTCAATGAGCAGTTCTTC.

A few counts support this clone. The V and J genes are TRBV27 and TRBJ2-7; a weak D match, TRBD2 (5 bases). The CDR3 extends over 15 amino acids. Germline values: CDR1 MNHEY, CDR2 SMNVEV (reference sequence). The V gene lost 6 bases and the J gene lost 0 bases, with 15 bases spanning the gap. The CDR3 reads CASRKGWENSYEQYF. The CDR3, as DNA: TGTGCCAGCAGAAAAGGGTGGGAGAACTCCTACGAGCAGTACTTC.

The chain is built from TRBV28 and TRBJ1-5; D is perhaps TRBD1 (6 bases). V shed 7 bases and J shed 2 bases, with 21 bases lying between them. The germline V gene encodes CDR1 MDHEN and CDR2 SYDVKM. The CDR3 length is 17 residues. For the CDR3, the DNA is TGTGCCAGCACTGGACAGTCCCAAGGGGCCCGCAATCAGCCCCAGCATTTT. This codes for CASTGQSQGARNQPQHF.

The chain employs TRBV2 and TRBJ2-2, with D perhaps TRBD2 (5 bases). The CDR3 is made up of 11 amino acids. The germline gives CDR1 SNHLY, CDR2 FYNNEI. V lost 8 bases and J 7 bases, leaving 8 bases between the germline ends. CDR3 loop: CASRGVGELFF. The CDR3 coding sequence is TGTGCCAGCCGGGGTGTCGGGGAGCTGTTTTTT.

J is TRBJ2-2 and V is TRBV4-2; 9 bases map to TRBD1. CDR1 LGHNA and CDR2 YNFKEQ come from the germline V gene. The junction had 6 bases not matched to a gene; V was cut back by 1 base and J by 3 bases. The CDR3 loop spans 17 amino acids. For the CDR3, the DNA is TGTGCCAGCAGCCAAGTGGCGGGACAGGGTGACACCGGGGAGCTGTTTTTT. It specifies CASSQVAGQGDTGELFF.

V is TRBV9 and J is TRBJ1-4; D is uncertain. Germline V gene data show CDR1 as SGDLS and CDR2 as YYNGEE. The germline V and J ends were trimmed by 3 bases and 0 bases, with 9 bases remaining between them. The CDR3 spans 15 residues. The CDR3 is CASSAGRATNEKLFF. The CDR3 coding sequence is TGTGCCAGCAGCGCGGGGAGGGCAACTAATGAAAAACTGTTTTTT.

V and J are TRBV6-1 and TRBJ2-1; 13 bases map to TRBD2. Germline lookup yields CDR1 MNHNS and CDR2 SASEGT. The CDR3 spans 20 residues. V lost 1 base to trimming and J lost 0 bases; unmatched junction nucleotides: 9. CDR3 in DNA: TGTGCCAGCAGTGAAGGACTAGCGGGAGGCTCCCGGAGCTCCTACAATGAGCAGTTCTTC. Translation gives CASSEGLAGGSRSSYNEQFF.

This chain connects TRBV2 to TRBJ1-5, with D possibly TRBD1 on 5 matching bases. This CDR3 comprises 14 residues. Germline V lookup: CDR1 SNHLY, CDR2 FYNNEI. Trimming took off 6 bases at V and 0 bases at J, with 9 bases between the two ends. DNA for the CDR3: TGTGCCAGCAGGGGGACTTATAGCAATCAGCCCCAGCATTTT. Its protein product is CASRGTYSNQPQHF.

The J gene is TRBJ2-4, the V gene TRBV5-4; TRBD2 aligns across 10 bases. The length of the CDR3 is 16 residues. The ends lost 3 bases at V and 2 bases at J; junction bases unmatched: 5. Germline loops: CDR1 SGHNT, CDR2 YYREEE (reference sequence). CDR3 DNA: TGTGCCAGCAGCTCCCTAGCGGGAGTGTCCAAAAACATTCAGTACTTC. Its translation: CASSSLAGVSKNIQYF.

V is TRBV7-2 and J is TRBJ1-2; TRBD1 aligns across 7 bases. The ends lost 1 base at V and 4 bases at J; junction bases unmatched: 6. The germline gives CDR1 SGHTA, CDR2 FQGNSA. The CDR3 is made up of 15 amino acids. DNA of the CDR3: TGTGCCAGCAGCTTAGGGGCAGGGGGAGGCTATGGCTACACCTTC. Translating it yields CASSLGAGGGYGYTF.

The V gene is TRBV6-2 or TRBV6-3, the J gene TRBJ1-5; no firm D call. Germline V gives CDR1 MNHEY, CDR2 SVGEGT. Trimming took 0 bases from V and 7 from J, leaving 10 bases between them. The CDR3 runs to 14 residues. The CDR3 spells CASSYSGVRQPQHF. The CDR3 DNA is TGTGCCAGCAGTTACTCCGGGGTTCGGCAGCCCCAGCATTTT.

The V call is TRBV29-1, the J call TRBJ1-1, with 8 bases matching TRBD1. CDR3 length: 13 residues. The V and J ends lost 6 bases and 5 bases, in that order; junction bases with no gene match: 8. Germline V CDR1 and CDR2: SQVTM, ANQGSEA. CDR3 sequence: CSVNQGAGTEAFF. The CDR3 DNA reads as TGCAGCGTCAATCAGGGGGCAGGAACTGAAGCTTTCTTT.

V usage is TRBV9 and J usage is TRBJ2-7; maybe TRBD2 (6 bases). The CDR3 is 14 residues long. Germline CDR1 reads SGDLS; CDR2 reads YYNGEE. Trimming removed 0 bases at V and 7 bases at J, with 14 bases between. Here the CDR3 reads CASSVVGGVGEQYF. The CDR3 DNA follows: TGTGCCAGCAGCGTAGTCGGGGGAGTTGGGGAGCAGTACTTC.

V and J are TRBV5-1 and TRBJ1-4, with unresolved D. With 5 bases removed from V and 6 bases from J, the gap between germline ends came to 14 bases. CDR3 length equals 14 residues. Per the germline V gene, CDR1 is SGHRS and CDR2 is YFSETQ. CDR3: CASRTHFKDEKLFF. The DNA of the CDR3 is TGCGCCAGCAGGACTCATTTTAAGGATGAAAAACTGTTTTTT.

This chain uses TRBV7-6 with TRBJ2-2; 7 nucleotides agree with TRBD2. There are 16 residues in the CDR3. Germline loops: CDR1 SGHVS, CDR2 FNYEAQ. After removal of 1 base from V and 5 bases from J, the junction contained 7 bases not matched to a gene. The CDR3 reads CASSLGGGSPTGELFF. CDR3 nucleotide sequence: TGTGCCAGCAGCTTAGGAGGCGGGAGTCCAACCGGGGAGCTGTTTTTT.

This clone was observed a handful of times. The rearrangement links TRBV18 to TRBJ2-1; D perhaps matches TRBD2 (7 bases). The CDR3 consists of 14 residues. Trimming stripped 6 bases from V and 5 bases from J, with 14 bases between. Germline assignment: CDR1 KGHSH and CDR2 LQKENI. As DNA, the CDR3 is TGTGCCAGCTCGCGGACTAGGGGGGACAATGAGCAGTTCTTC. Translation gives CASSRTRGDNEQFF.

This clone appeared a single time. The J gene is TRBJ2-1, the V gene TRBV29-1; 9 positions agree with TRBD2. The V segment lost 3 bases and the J segment 10 bases; nucleotides outside the gene matches: 4. Germline CDR1 SQVTM, CDR2 ANQGSEA. The CDR3 is 12 residues long. The CDR3 sequence is CSVEVAGDEQFF. CDR3 sequence (DNA): TGCAGCGTTGAGGTAGCGGGAGACGAGCAGTTCTTC.

This clone was detected a few times. The chain links TRBV7-2 to TRBJ1-3; TRBD1 is a possible D gene (6 bases). Germline values: CDR1 SGHTA, CDR2 FQGNSA. CDR3 length: 15 residues. Trimming shortened V by 1 base and J by 4 bases, and 11 bases separated the two germline ends. The CDR3 DNA reads as TGTGCCAGCAGCTTAGTCAGGGGCGGCGGAAACACCATATATTTT. Amino acids: CASSLVRGGGNTIYF.

The chain is built from TRBV7-9 and TRBJ2-1; D unclear. Germline CDR1 reads SEHNR; CDR2 reads FQNEAQ (reference sequence). The CDR3 spans 13 residues. Between the trimmed V and J ends, which lost 8 bases and 3 bases, there was a span of 11 bases. The CDR3 loop reads CASSVGDYNEQFF. In DNA form, the CDR3 reads TGTGCCAGCTCCGTTGGAGACTACAATGAGCAGTTCTTC.